This is a list of T cell receptor beta chains from one sample in a study of blood T cells in healthy people across ages. TCRdb ran MiXCR on the 5' RACE reads and lists one entry per CDR3 protein. Here the sample spans 730,000 or so distinct CDR3 sequences, roughly 43% being singletons. Sequencing was carried out using blood. These receptors were obtained from a man older than 75 in good health. CDR3s include the opening cysteine and the closing phenylalanine or tryptophan. A D gene is named only where the DNA matches it firmly. Size is omitted from some rows. Given values are once, few, many or a class for expanded clones.

j_gene,abundance,v_gene,d_gene,CDR3aa,CDR3nt
TRBJ2-3,many,TRBV6-1,TRBD2,CASSASGLAGSDTQYF,TGTGCCAGCAGTGCCTCGGGACTAGCGGGATCAGATACGCAGTATTTT
TRBJ1-6,NA,TRBV27,TRBD1,CASSLDRESPLHF,TGTGCCAGCAGCTTAGACAGGGAATCACCCCTCCACTTT
TRBJ2-5,many,TRBV29-1,NA,CSVGAGAIQETQYF,TGCAGCGTTGGTGCGGGGGCGATACAAGAGACCCAGTACTTC
TRBJ2-6,NA,TRBV7-2,NA,CASSQLSSGANVQTF,TGTGCCAGCAGCCAACTGAGCTCTGGGGCCAACGTCCAGACTTTC
TRBJ2-5,NA,TRBV9,TRBD2,CASSLGTSGDGLVRETQYF,TGTGCCAGCAGCCTAGGGACTAGCGGGGACGGGCTTGTGCGAGAGACCCAGTACTTC
TRBJ2-7,NA,TRBV6-2/TRBV6-3,TRBD1,CASSYLPGQGGEQYF,TGTGCCAGCAGTTACTTGCCGGGACAGGGTGGCGAGCAGTACTTC
TRBJ2-7,NA,TRBV3-1,TRBD1,CASSEVQGAYEQYF,TGTGCCAGCAGCGAGGTACAGGGGGCCTACGAGCAGTACTTC
TRBJ2-1,NA,TRBV20-1,NA,CSAPDRLAGEQFF,TGCAGTGCTCCCGATCGGCTGGCCGGAGAGCAGTTCTTC
TRBJ2-5,NA,TRBV7-9,TRBD1,CASSLLGDREETQYF,TGTGCCAGCAGCTTATTAGGGGACAGAGAAGAGACCCAGTACTTC
TRBJ2-7,NA,TRBV25-1,NA,CASMETQGGPEQYF,TGTGCCAGCATGGAGACCCAGGGAGGTCCCGAGCAGTACTTC
TRBJ1-1,few,TRBV25-1,NA,CASSEPIQGAFF,TGTGCCAGCAGTGAGCCGATACAAGGAGCTTTCTTT
TRBJ1-2,few,TRBV4-3,NA,CASSQALPGGLCGYTF,TGCGCCAGCAGCCAAGCCCTGCCGGGGGGCTTATGTGGCTACACCTTC
TRBJ2-5,NA,TRBV5-1,NA,CASSPEGIGETQYF,TGCGCCAGCAGCCCCGAAGGGATTGGGGAGACCCAGTACTTC
TRBJ1-2,few,TRBV5-1,NA,CASSLAFEGRNGYTF,TGCGCCAGCAGCTTGGCCTTTGAGGGGCGCAATGGCTACACCTTC
TRBJ2-7,few,TRBV12-3/TRBV12-4,NA,CASSLKGSRTYEQYF,TGTGCCAGCAGTTTGAAGGGTAGTCGTACCTACGAGCAGTACTTC
TRBJ2-1,NA,TRBV27,TRBD2,CASSLGTSGRAHEQFF,TGTGCCAGCAGTTTAGGGACTAGCGGGAGGGCTCATGAGCAGTTCTTC
TRBJ2-5,NA,TRBV4-3,NA,CASSQEDHLGRETQYF,TGCGCCAGCAGCCAAGAGGACCATTTGGGGCGAGAGACCCAGTACTTC
TRBJ2-2,NA,TRBV25-1,TRBD2,CASSPRGGRSTGELFF,TGTGCCAGCAGCCCACGGGGGGGGCGAAGCACCGGGGAGCTGTTTTTT
TRBJ2-1,NA,TRBV29-1,TRBD2,CSVERGGGSSYNEQFF,TGCAGCGTTGAACGGGGGGGCGGGTCAAGCTACAATGAGCAGTTCTTC
TRBJ2-5,NA,TRBV19,NA,CASSTGEGRETQYF,TGTGCCAGTAGTACAGGGGAGGGCAGAGAGACCCAGTACTTC
TRBJ1-6,NA,TRBV4-2,NA,CASSQAEGMGSPLHF,TGTGCCAGCAGCCAAGCTGAGGGAATGGGTTCACCCCTCCACTTT
TRBJ2-5,NA,TRBV9,NA,CASSRSQKTQYF,TGTGCCAGCAGCCGTTCACAAAAGACCCAGTACTTC
TRBJ1-6,once,TRBV11-2,TRBD1,CASSSRTGIRDNSPLHF,TGTGCCAGCAGCTCAAGGACAGGGATTAGGGATAATTCACCCCTCCACTTT
TRBJ1-4,NA,TRBV10-3,NA,CAIRPATNEKLFF,TGTGCCATCAGGCCCGCAACTAATGAAAAACTGTTTTTT
TRBJ1-6,few,TRBV7-2,NA,CASSLGGSPLHF,TGTGCCAGCAGCTTAGGGGGTTCACCCCTCCACTTT
TRBJ2-1,NA,TRBV20-1,NA,CSARDHGASSYNEQFF,TGCAGTGCTAGAGATCACGGCGCTAGCTCCTACAATGAGCAGTTCTTC
TRBJ1-5,NA,TRBV11-1,TRBD1,CASSLQGEGNQPQHF,TGTGCCAGCAGCCTACAGGGGGAGGGCAATCAGCCCCAGCATTTT
TRBJ1-5,NA,TRBV20-1,TRBD1,CSARIRDRPNQPQHF,TGCAGTGCTAGAATCCGGGACAGGCCTAATCAGCCCCAGCATTTT
TRBJ2-6,few,TRBV5-1,TRBD1,CASSLGDRSFDVLTF,TGCGCCAGCAGCTTGGGGGACAGGTCGTTTGACGTCCTGACTTTC
TRBJ2-3,NA,TRBV21-1,NA,CASSKARTSGTDTQYF,TGTGCCAGCAGCAAAGCCCGGACTAGCGGCACAGATACGCAGTATTTT
TRBJ2-3,NA,TRBV7-2,TRBD2,CASSPQTSGVPTDTQYF,TGTGCCAGCAGCCCCCAGACTAGCGGGGTCCCCACAGATACGCAGTATTTT